The sequence of this TCR beta chain was determined in a study of human T cells and chemical hapten exposure. The CDR3 spans 12 residues. Germline V gene sequence: CDR1 MNHEY, CDR2 SVGEGT. V gave up 5 bases and J gave up 13 bases; unmatched junction bases: 6. TCRdb reprocessed the RACE reads via MiXCR and lists one record per CDR3 protein. Of 200,000 to 300,000 distinct CDR3 sequences listed, more than 6.5% are singletons. Documented time point: pre-sensitization, week 0. The sample's treatment: therapeutic diphenylcyclopropenone sensitization with weekly scalp DPC. This sample comprised whole blood, obtained in connection with sensitization to the hapten diphenylcyclopropenone (DPC). The receptor's source is a woman between 40 and 55 years old with alopecia areata. Some clones in this sample may be carry-over from other donors' samples. The genes are TRBV6-2 or TRBV6-3 and TRBJ2-1, with TRBD2 identical over 9 bases. The CDR3 protein is CASSASGIDQFF. The CDR3 DNA sequence: TGTGCCAGCAGTGCTAGCGGGATTGATCAGTTCTTC.